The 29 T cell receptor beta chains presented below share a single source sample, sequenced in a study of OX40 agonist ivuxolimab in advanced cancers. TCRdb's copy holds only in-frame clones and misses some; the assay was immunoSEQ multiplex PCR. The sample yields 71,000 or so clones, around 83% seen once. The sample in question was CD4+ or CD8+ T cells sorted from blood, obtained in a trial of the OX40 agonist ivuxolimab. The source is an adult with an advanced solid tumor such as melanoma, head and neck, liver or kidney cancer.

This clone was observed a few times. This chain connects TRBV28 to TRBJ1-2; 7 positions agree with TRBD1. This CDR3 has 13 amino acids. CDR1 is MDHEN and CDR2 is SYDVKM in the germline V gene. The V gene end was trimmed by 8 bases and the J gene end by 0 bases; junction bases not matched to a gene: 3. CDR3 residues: CASRDSTNYGYTF. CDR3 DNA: TGTGCCAGCCGGGACAGCACTAACTATGGCTACACCTTC.

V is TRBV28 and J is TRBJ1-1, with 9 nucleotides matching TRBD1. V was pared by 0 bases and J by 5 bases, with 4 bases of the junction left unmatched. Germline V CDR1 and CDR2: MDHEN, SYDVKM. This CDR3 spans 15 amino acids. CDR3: CASSLWRQGGTEAFF. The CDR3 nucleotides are TGTGCCAGCAGTTTATGGCGACAGGGGGGAACTGAAGCTTTCTTT.

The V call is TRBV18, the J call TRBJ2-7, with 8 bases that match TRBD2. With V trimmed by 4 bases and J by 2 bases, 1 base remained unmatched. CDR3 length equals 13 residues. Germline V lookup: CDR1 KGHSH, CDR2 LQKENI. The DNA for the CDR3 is TGTGCCAGCTCACAGGGACTAGCCTACGAGCAGTACTTC. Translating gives CASSQGLAYEQYF.

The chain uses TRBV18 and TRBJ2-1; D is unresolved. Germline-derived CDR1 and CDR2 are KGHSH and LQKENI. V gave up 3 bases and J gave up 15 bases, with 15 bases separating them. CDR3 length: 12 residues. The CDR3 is CASSPDQEGRFF. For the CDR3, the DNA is TGTGCCAGCTCACCCGACCAAGAAGGGCGGTTCTTC.

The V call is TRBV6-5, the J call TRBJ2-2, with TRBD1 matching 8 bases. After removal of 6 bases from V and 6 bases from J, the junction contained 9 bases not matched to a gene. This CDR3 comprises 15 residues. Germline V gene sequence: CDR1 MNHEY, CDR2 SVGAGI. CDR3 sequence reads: CASSQDRAGPGELFF. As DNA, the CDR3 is TGTGCCAGCAGCCAGGACAGGGCAGGGCCCGGGGAGCTGTTTTTT.

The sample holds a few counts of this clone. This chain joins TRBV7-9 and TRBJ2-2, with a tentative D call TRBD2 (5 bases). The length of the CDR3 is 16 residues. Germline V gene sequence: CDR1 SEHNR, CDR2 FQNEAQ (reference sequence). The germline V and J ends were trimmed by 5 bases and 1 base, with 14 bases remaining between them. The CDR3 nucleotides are TGTGCCAGCAGCAGCAGGACTTCCGGGAACACCGGGGAGCTGTTTTTT. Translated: CASSSRTSGNTGELFF.

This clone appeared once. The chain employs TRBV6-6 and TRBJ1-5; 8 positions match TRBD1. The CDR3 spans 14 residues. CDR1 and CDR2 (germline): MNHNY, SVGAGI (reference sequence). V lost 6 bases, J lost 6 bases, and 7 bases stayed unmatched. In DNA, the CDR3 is TGTGCCAGCAGGAGGGACAGGAACGCTCAGCCCCAGCATTTT. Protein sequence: CASRRDRNAQPQHF.

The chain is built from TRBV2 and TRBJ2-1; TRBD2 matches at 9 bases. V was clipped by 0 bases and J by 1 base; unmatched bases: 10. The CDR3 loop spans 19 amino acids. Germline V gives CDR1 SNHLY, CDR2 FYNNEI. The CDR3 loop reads CASSEAWRTSELSYNEQFF. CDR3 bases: TGTGCCAGCAGTGAAGCGTGGAGGACTAGCGAACTATCCTACAATGAGCAGTTCTTC.

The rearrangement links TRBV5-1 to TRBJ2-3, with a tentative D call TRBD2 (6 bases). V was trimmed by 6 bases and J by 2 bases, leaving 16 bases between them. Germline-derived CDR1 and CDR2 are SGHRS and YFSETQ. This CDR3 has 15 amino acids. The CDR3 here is CASIPEGYTTDTQYF. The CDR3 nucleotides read TGCGCCAGCATCCCGGAGGGGTACACCACAGATACGCAGTATTTT.

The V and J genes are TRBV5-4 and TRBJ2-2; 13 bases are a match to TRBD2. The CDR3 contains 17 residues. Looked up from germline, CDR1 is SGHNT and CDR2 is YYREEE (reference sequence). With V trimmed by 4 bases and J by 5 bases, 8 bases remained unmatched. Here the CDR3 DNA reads TGTGCCAGCAGCACCGGACTAGCGGGAGTTTTGACCGGGGAGCTGTTTTTT. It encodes CASSTGLAGVLTGELFF.

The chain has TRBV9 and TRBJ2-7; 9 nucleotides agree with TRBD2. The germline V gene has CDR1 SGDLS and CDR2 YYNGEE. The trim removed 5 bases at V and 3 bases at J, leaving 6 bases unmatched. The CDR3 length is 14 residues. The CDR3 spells CASSLGSGSYEQYF. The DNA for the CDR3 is TGTGCCAGCAGTTTAGGTAGCGGGAGCTACGAGCAGTACTTC.

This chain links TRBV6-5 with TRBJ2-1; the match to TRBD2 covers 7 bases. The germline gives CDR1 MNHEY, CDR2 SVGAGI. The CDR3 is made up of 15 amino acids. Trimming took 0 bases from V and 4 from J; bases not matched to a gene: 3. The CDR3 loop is CASSYSAGAYNEQFF. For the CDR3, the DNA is TGTGCCAGCAGTTACTCTGCGGGAGCGTACAATGAGCAGTTCTTC.

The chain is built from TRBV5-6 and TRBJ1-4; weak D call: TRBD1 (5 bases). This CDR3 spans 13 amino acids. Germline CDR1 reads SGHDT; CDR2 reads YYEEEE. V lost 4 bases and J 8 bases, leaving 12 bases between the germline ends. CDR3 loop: CASSLGRGEKLFF. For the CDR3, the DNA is TGTGCCAGCAGCCTGGGTAGGGGCGAAAAACTGTTTTTT.

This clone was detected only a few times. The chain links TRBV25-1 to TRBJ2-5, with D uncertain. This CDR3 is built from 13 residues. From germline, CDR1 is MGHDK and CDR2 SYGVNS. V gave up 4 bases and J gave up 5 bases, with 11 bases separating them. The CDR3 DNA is TGTGCCAGCAGTGCGAGCCCGGTGGAGACCCAGTACTTC. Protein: CASSASPVETQYF.

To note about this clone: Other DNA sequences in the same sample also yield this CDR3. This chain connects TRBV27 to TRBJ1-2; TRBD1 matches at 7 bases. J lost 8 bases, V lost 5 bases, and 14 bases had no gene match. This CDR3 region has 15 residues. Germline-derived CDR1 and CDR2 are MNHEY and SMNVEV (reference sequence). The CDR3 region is CASSPGTVFSSGYTF. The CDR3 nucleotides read TGTGCCAGCAGTCCCGGGACAGTCTTCTCATCGGGCTACACCTTC.

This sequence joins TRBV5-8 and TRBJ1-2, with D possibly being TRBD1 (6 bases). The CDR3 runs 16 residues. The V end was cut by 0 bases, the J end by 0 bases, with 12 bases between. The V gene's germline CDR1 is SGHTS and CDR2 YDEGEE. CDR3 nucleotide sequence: TGTGCCAGCAGCTTGGCCGGAACAGGGACTAACTATGGCTACACCTTC. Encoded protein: CASSLAGTGTNYGYTF.

Written as DNA, the CDR3 is TGTGCCTGGAGGGTTGGGGCGGGATACAATGAGCAGTTCTTC. Residues: CAWRVGAGYNEQFF. V usage is TRBV30 and J usage is TRBJ2-1; D may be TRBD2 (6 bases). The germline V and J ends were trimmed by 3 bases and 4 bases, with 13 bases remaining between them. The CDR3 extends over 14 amino acids. CDR1 and CDR2 (germline): GTSNPN, SVGIG (reference sequence).

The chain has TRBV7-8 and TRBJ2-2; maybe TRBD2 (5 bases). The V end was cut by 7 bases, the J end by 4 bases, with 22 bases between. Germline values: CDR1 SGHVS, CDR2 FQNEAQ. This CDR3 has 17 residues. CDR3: CASKLSLASRGTGELFF. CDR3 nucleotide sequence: TGTGCCAGCAAACTTAGCTTGGCTAGCCGGGGCACCGGGGAGCTGTTTTTT.

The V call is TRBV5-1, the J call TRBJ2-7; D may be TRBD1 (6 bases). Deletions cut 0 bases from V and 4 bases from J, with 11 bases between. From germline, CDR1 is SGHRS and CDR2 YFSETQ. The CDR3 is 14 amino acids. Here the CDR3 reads CASSLGTVDYEQYF. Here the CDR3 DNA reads TGCGCCAGCAGCTTGGGGACAGTAGATTACGAGCAGTACTTC.

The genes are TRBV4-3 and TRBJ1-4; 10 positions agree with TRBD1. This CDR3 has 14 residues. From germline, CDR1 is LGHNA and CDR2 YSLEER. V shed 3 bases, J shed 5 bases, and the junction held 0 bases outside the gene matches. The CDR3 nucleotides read TGCGCCAGCAGCCAGACAGGGGGCAATGAAAAACTGTTTTTT. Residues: CASSQTGGNEKLFF.

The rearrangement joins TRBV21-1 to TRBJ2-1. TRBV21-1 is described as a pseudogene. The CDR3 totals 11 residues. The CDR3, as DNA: TGTGCCAGCGGGCTGGGAAATGAGCAGTTCTTC. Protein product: CASGLGNEQFF.

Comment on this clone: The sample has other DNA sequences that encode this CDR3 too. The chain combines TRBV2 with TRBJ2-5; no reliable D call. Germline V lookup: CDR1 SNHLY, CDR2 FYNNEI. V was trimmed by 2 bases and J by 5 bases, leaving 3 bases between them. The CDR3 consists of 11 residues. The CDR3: CASSEQETQYF. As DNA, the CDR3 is TGTGCCAGCAGTGAACAGGAGACCCAGTACTTC.

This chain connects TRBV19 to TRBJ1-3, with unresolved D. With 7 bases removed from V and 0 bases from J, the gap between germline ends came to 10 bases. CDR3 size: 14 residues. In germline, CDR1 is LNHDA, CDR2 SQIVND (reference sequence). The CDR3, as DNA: TGTGCCAGTACGACTGATAGCTCTGGAAACACCATATATTTT. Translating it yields CASTTDSSGNTIYF.

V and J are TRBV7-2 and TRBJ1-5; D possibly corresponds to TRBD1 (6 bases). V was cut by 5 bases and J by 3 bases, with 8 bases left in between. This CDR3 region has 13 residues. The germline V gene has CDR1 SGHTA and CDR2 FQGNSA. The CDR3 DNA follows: TGTGCCAGCAGCCGGGACAACAATCAGCCCCAGCATTTT. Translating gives CASSRDNNQPQHF. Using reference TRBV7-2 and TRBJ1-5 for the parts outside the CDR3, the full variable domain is GAGVSQSPSNKVTEKGKDVELRCDPISGHTALYWYRQSLGQGLEFLIYFQGNSAPDKSGLPSDRFSAERTGGSVSTLTIQRTQQEDSAVYLCASSRDNNQPQHFGDGTRLSIL.

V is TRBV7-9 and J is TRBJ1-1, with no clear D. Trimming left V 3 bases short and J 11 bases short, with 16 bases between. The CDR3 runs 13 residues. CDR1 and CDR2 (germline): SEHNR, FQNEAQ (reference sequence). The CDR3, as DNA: TGTGCCAGCAGCTTGGATCCGGCCTCGGTGGCTTTCTTT. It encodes CASSLDPASVAFF.

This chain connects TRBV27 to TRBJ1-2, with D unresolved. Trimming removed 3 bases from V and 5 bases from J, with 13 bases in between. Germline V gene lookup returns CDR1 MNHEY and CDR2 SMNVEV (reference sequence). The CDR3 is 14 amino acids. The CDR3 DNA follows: TGTGCCAGCAGTTTCGGCGGCTCTACTTATGGCTACACCTTC. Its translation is CASSFGGSTYGYTF.

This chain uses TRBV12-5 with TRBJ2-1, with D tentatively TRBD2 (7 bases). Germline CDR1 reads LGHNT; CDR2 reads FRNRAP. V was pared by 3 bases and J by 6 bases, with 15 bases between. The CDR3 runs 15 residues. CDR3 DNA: TGTGCTAGTGGTTTTGGGGGAGGGGGTGGCAATGAGCAGTTCTTC. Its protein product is CASGFGGGGGNEQFF.

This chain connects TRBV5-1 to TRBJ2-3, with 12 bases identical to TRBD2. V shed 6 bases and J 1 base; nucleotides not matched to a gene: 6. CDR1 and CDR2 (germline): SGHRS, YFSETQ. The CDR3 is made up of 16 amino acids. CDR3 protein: CASNRLAGDGTDTQYF. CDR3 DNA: TGCGCCAGCAACCGACTAGCGGGAGACGGCACAGATACGCAGTATTTT.

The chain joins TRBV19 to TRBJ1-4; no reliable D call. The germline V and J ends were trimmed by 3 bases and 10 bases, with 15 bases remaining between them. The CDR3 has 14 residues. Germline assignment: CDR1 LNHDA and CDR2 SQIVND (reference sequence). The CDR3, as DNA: TGTGCCAGTAGTATCAGTGGGCGCCAAGGAAAACTGTTTTTT. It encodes CASSISGRQGKLFF.